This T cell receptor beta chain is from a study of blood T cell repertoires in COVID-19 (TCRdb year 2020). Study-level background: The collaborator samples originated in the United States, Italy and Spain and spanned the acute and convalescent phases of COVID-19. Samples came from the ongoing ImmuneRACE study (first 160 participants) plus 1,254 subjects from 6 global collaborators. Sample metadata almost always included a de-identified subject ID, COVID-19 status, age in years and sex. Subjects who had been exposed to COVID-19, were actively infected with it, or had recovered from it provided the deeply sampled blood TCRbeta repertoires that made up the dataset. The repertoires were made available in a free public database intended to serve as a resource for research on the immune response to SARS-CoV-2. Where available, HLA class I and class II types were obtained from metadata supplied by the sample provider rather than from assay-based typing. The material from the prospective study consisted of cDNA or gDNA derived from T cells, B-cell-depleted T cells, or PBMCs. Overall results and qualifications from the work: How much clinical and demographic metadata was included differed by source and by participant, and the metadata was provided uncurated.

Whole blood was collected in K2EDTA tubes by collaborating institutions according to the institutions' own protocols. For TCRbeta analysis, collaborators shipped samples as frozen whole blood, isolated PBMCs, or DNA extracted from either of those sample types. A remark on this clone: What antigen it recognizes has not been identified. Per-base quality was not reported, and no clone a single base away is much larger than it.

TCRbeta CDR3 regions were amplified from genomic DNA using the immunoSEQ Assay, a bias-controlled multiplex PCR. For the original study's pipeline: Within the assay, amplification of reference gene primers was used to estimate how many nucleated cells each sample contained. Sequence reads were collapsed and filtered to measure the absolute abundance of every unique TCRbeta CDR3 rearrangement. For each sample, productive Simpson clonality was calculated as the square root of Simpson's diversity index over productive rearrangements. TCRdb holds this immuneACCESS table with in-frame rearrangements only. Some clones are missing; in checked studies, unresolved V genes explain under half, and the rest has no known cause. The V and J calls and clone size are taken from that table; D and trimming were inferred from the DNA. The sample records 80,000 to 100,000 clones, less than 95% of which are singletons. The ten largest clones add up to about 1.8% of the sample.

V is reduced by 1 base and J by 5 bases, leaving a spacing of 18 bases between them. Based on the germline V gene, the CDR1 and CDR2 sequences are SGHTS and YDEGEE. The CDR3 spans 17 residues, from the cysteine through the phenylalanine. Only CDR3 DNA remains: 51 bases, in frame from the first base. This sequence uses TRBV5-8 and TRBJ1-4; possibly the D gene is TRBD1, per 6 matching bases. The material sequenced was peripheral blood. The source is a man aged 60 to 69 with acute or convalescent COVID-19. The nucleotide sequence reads TGTGCCAGCAGCTTGTTTACAGGGAGTAGAGGAAATGAAAAACTGTTTTTT. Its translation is CASSLFTGSRGNEKLFF.